The 17 T cell receptor beta chains in this list originate from one sample, sequenced in a study of T cell responses to AZD1222 COVID-19 vaccine (dated by TCRdb to the early 2020s). Interpreted using the paper, the time point label stands for: baseline before first vaccination. Receptor libraries were prepared by the immunoSEQ multiplex PCR assay. As stored in TCRdb, this immuneACCESS dataset retains in-frame rearrangements with V and J assigned. A fraction of the clones does not appear; measured against another copy, unresolved V genes explain less than half of the discrepancy, and the remainder lacks a known reason. The sample yields under 80,000 clones; around 88% were counted once. The ten largest make up about 20% of the sample. Material: peripheral blood, obtained on day 0 of AZD1222 vaccination. The receptors derive from an adult in good health.

The rearrangement joins TRBV5-4 to TRBJ2-7; D not resolved. The CDR3 is 16 residues long. Deletions cut 0 bases from V and 3 bases from J, with 16 bases between. Germline CDR1 and CDR2: SGHNT and YYREEE (reference sequence). The CDR3: CASSLGVATGFYEQYF. In DNA form, the CDR3 reads TGTGCCAGCAGCTTGGGGGTGGCTACCGGCTTCTACGAGCAGTACTTC.

The genes are TRBV3-1 (or the pseudogene TRBV3-2) and TRBJ2-7; the match to TRBD2 covers 9 bases. V dropped 3 bases and J dropped 6; count of bases not matched to a gene: 3. CDR1 is LGHDT, CDR2 YNNKEL, per germline (reference sequence). The length of the CDR3 is 13 residues. This chain's CDR3 is CASSQATSGEQYF. The CDR3 DNA is TGTGCCAGCAGCCAGGCGACTAGCGGCGAGCAGTACTTC.

This chain links TRBV6-4 with TRBJ1-2; D may be TRBD1 (6 bases). Trimming removed 6 bases at V and 4 bases at J, with 12 bases between. Germline-derived CDR1 and CDR2 are MRHNA and SNTAGT. This CDR3 spans 13 amino acids. Here the CDR3 reads CASSGGPTYGYTF. CDR3 coding DNA: TGTGCCAGCAGCGGGGGCCCAACCTATGGCTACACCTTC.

The rearrangement joins TRBV7-2 to TRBJ2-7; 12 positions agree with TRBD2. Germline values: CDR1 SGHTA, CDR2 FQGNSA. This CDR3 is 15 amino acids long. The trim removed 1 base at V and 5 bases at J, leaving 3 bases unmatched. The CDR3 loop reads CASSLDGLAGNEQYF. The DNA of the CDR3 is TGTGCCAGCAGCTTAGATGGACTAGCGGGAAACGAGCAGTACTTC. The complete variable domain, with remaining parts taken from reference TRBV7-2 and TRBJ2-7, reads GAGVSQSPSNKVTEKGKDVELRCDPISGHTALYWYRQSLGQGLEFLIYFQGNSAPDKSGLPSDRFSAERTGGSVSTLTIQRTQQEDSAVYLCASSLDGLAGNEQYFGPGTRLTVT.

This clone was observed once. The rearrangement joins TRBV10-3 to TRBJ2-7; 10 positions agree with TRBD2. The V segment lost 0 bases and the J segment 0 bases; nucleotides outside the gene matches: 11. CDR3 length equals 19 residues. Germline V CDR1 and CDR2: ENHRY, SYGVKD. The CDR3 coding sequence is TGTGCCATCAGTGAGTCGCGGCTAGCGGGAGCCCCCAGCTCCTACGAGCAGTACTTC. Translated, it gives CAISESRLAGAPSSYEQYF.

Written as DNA, the CDR3 is TGCGCCAGCAGCCAAGACTACAGTTCGGGCACTGAAGCTTTCTTT. Its protein is CASSQDYSSGTEAFF. The chain combines TRBV4-1 with TRBJ1-1, with no clear D. Germline V lookup: CDR1 MGHRA, CDR2 YSYEKL. Trimming removed 0 bases at V and 4 bases at J, with 12 bases between. The CDR3 has 15 residues.

The genes are TRBV5-5 and TRBJ2-5; unclear D gene. CDR3 length: 12 amino acids. The V gene's germline CDR1 is SGHKS and CDR2 YYEKEE (reference sequence). The V and J ends lost 4 bases and 3 bases respectively, with 7 bases between them. CDR3 sequence (DNA): TGTGCCAGCAGCCCTGAGGAAGAGACCCAGTACTTC. It encodes CASSPEEETQYF.

The chain has TRBV6-5 and TRBJ1-4; 7 bases fit TRBD1. This CDR3 is built from 16 residues. V shed 4 bases and J 9 bases; nucleotides not matched to a gene: 14. From germline, CDR1 is MNHEY and CDR2 SVGAGI. This CDR3 is CASSSLNRGGWKKLFF. The DNA for the CDR3 is TGTGCCAGCAGTTCGCTAAACAGGGGCGGATGGAAAAAACTGTTTTTT.

This chain joins TRBV18 and TRBJ1-4, with 7 nucleotides matching TRBD1. The J segment lost 8 bases and the V segment lost 5 bases, leaving 5 bases of the junction unmatched. CDR1 and CDR2 from the germline V gene are KGHSH and LQKENI. The CDR3 sequence is 13 residues long. The DNA of the CDR3 is TGTGCCAGCTCATCCCGGGACAGAGAAAAACTGTTTTTT. Its translation is CASSSRDREKLFF.

The V and J genes are TRBV5-4 and TRBJ2-1, with 16 nucleotides matching TRBD2. Germline V gives CDR1 SGHNT, CDR2 YYREEE (reference sequence). Trimming took 4 bases from V and 4 from J; bases not matched to a gene: 5. The CDR3 covers 17 residues. CDR3 DNA: TGTGCCAGCAGCCAGGGACTAGCGGGGGGGGTATACAATGAGCAGTTCTTC. The encoded protein is CASSQGLAGGVYNEQFF. Full variable domain (rest looked up from reference TRBV5-4 and TRBJ2-1): ETGVTQSPTHLIKTRGQQVTLRCSSQSGHNTVSWYQQALGQGPQFIFQYYREEENGRGNFPPRFSGLQFPNYSSELNVNALELDDSALYLCASSQGLAGGVYNEQFFGPGTRLTVL.

The chain has TRBV18 and TRBJ2-7; 11 bases agree with TRBD1. The germline V gene has CDR1 KGHSH and CDR2 LQKENI. V was clipped by 4 bases and J by 4 bases; unmatched bases: 6. The CDR3 runs 15 residues. The CDR3 nucleotides read TGTGCCAGCTCACAAGGGACAGGGGGTTTTTACGAGCAGTACTTC. It specifies CASSQGTGGFYEQYF.

The rearrangement uses TRBV9 and TRBJ1-3, with TRBD1 matching 9 bases. The CDR3 consists of 16 residues. Germline CDR1 reads SGDLS; CDR2 reads YYNGEE. J was trimmed by 4 bases and V by 3 bases; bases with no gene match: 8. The CDR3 spells CASSASGQGTGNTIYF. Written as DNA, the CDR3 is TGTGCCAGCAGCGCGTCGGGACAGGGAACCGGAAACACCATATATTTT.

J is TRBJ1-1 and V is TRBV5-1; TRBD1 aligns across 9 bases. Germline V lookup: CDR1 SGHRS, CDR2 YFSETQ. The J segment lost 5 bases and the V segment lost 4 bases, leaving 12 bases of the junction unmatched. The CDR3 has 16 amino acids. The CDR3 spells CASSAVPQGAETEAFF. As DNA, the CDR3 is TGCGCCAGCAGCGCGGTGCCACAGGGGGCGGAAACTGAAGCTTTCTTT.

V is TRBV28 and J is TRBJ2-1; 8 positions agree with TRBD2. Germline values: CDR1 MDHEN, CDR2 SYDVKM. CDR3 size: 15 residues. The ends lost 4 bases at V and 0 bases at J; junction bases unmatched: 2. The CDR3 here is CASSSSGSSYNEQFF. CDR3 DNA: TGTGCCAGCAGTTCGAGCGGGAGCTCCTACAATGAGCAGTTCTTC.

The chain couples TRBV2 to TRBJ1-5, with D possibly being TRBD1 (6 bases). The CDR3 has 14 residues. The germline V gene encodes CDR1 SNHLY and CDR2 FYNNEI. V was clipped by 1 base and J by 5 bases, with 9 bases between them. CDR3 DNA sequence: TGTGCCAGCAGTGAAGGGACAGCCCATCAGCCCCAGCATTTT. Amino acids: CASSEGTAHQPQHF.

The chain combines TRBV6-5 with TRBJ2-7; perhaps TRBD1 as D (6 bases). The length of the CDR3 is 12 residues. Germline V gene sequence: CDR1 MNHEY, CDR2 SVGAGI. The V and J ends lost 10 bases and 8 bases respectively, with 18 bases between them. CDR3 bases: TGTGCCACAAAAGGGGGAGAGGGGAAGCAGTACTTC. It specifies CATKGGEGKQYF.

This rearrangement joins TRBV5-1 to TRBJ2-7, with TRBD2 matching over 8 bases. Losses at the gene ends were 2 bases for V and 2 bases for J; bases not matched to a gene: 6. Germline V gene sequence: CDR1 SGHRS, CDR2 YFSETQ. CDR3 length: 15 amino acids. CDR3 nucleotide sequence: TGCGCCAGCAGCTTTCCGGCGGGAGGTACCTACGAGCAGTACTTC. Translated: CASSFPAGGTYEQYF.